A single T cell receptor beta chain is shown here with its context. Germline V CDR1 and CDR2: SGHTA, FQGNSA. This CDR3 spans 14 amino acids. The V and J ends lost 5 bases and 5 bases respectively, with 15 bases between them. These data originate in a study of blood T cell repertoires in COVID-19. Study details: Some COVID-19 samples were acute and others convalescent; all came from the United States, Italy and Spain.

Per the original methods: By means of reference gene primer amplification, nucleated cell counts were estimated. The assay was immunoSEQ multiplex PCR, and TCRdb's table has in-frame clones only and misses some. The D gene and trimming were derived from the DNA, and the V and J assignments and clone size from that table. The sample records approximately 85,000 clones, 70% to 90% being singletons. The rearrangement links TRBV7-2 to TRBJ1-1; D perhaps matches TRBD1 (6 bases). Source material: peripheral blood. The clonotype comes from a human donor in a cohort sampled during active COVID-19. The CDR3 DNA sequence: TGTGCCAGCAGCCCAACACAGGGTCGGACTGAAGCTTTCTTT. Its protein is CASSPTQGRTEAFF.